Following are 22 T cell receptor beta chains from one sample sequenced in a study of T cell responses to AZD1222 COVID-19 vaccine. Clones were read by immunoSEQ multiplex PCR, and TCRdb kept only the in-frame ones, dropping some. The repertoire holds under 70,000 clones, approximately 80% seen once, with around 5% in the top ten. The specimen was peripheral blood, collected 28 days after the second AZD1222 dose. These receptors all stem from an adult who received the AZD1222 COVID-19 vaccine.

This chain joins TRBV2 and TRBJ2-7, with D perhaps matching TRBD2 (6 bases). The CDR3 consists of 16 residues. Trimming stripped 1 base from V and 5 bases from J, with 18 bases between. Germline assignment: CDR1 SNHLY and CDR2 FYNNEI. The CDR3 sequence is CASSEEDYLGFHEQYV. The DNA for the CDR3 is TGTGCCAGCAGTGAAGAGGACTATTTGGGGTTCCACGAGCAGTACGTC.

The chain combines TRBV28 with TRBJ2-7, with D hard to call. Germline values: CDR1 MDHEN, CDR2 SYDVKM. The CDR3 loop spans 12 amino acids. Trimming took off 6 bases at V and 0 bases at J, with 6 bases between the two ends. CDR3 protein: CASRRSSYEQYF. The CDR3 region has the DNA TGTGCCAGCAGGAGGAGCTCCTACGAGCAGTACTTC.

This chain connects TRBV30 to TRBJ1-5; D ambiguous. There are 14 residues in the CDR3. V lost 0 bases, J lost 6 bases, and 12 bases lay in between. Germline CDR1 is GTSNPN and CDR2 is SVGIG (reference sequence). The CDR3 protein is CAWSVRDRVQPQHF. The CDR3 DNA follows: TGTGCCTGGAGTGTGAGGGATAGGGTTCAGCCCCAGCATTTT. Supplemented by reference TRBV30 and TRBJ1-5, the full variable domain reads SQTIHQWPATLVQPVGSPLSLECTVEGTSNPNLYWYRQAAGRGLQLLFYSVGIGQISSEVPQNLSASRPQDRQFILSSKKLLLSDSGFYLCAWSVRDRVQPQHFGDGTRLSIL.

CDR3 residues: CASKGQPYNSPLHF. Here the CDR3 DNA reads TGTGCCAGCAAGGGACAGCCCTATAATTCACCCCTCCACTTT. This rearrangement joins TRBV28 to TRBJ1-6; TRBD1 matches at 7 bases. CDR3 length equals 14 residues. The germline V gene has CDR1 MDHEN and CDR2 SYDVKM. V shed 7 bases, J shed 2 bases, and the junction held 2 bases outside the gene matches.

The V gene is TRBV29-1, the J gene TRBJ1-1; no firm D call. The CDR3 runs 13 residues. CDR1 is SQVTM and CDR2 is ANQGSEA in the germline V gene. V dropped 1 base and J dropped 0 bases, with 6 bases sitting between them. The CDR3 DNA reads TGCAGCGTTGAAGGGGCTGTGAACACTGAAGCTTTCTTT. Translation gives CSVEGAVNTEAFF.

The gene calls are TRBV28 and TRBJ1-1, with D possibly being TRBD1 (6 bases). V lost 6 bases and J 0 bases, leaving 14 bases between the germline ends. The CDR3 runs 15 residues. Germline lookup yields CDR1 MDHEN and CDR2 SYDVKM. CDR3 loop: CASSPPGGLNTEAFF. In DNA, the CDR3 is TGTGCCAGCAGCCCCCCGGGGGGGCTGAACACTGAAGCTTTCTTT.

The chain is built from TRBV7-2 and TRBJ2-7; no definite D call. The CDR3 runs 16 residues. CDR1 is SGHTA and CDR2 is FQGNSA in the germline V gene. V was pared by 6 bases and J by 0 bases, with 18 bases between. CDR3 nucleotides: TGTGCCAGCAGTCCAGGCTGGTTTTCCAGCTCCTACGAGCAGTACTTC. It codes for CASSPGWFSSSYEQYF. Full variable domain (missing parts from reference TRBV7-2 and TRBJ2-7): GAGVSQSPSNKVTEKGKDVELRCDPISGHTALYWYRQSLGQGLEFLIYFQGNSAPDKSGLPSDRFSAERTGGSVSTLTIQRTQQEDSAVYLCASSPGWFSSSYEQYFGPGTRLTVT.

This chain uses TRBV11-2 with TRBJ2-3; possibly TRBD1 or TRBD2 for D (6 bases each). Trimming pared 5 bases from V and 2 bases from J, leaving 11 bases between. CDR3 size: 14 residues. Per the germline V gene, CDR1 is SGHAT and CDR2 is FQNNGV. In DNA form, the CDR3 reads TGTGCCAGCAGCACTCGGGGGCACACAGATACGCAGTATTTT. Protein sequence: CASSTRGHTDTQYF.

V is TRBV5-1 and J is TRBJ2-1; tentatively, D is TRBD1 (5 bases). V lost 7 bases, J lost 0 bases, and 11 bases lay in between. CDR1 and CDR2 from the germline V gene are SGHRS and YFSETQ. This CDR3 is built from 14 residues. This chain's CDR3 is CASVQGDSYNEQFF. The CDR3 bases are TGCGCCAGCGTCCAGGGCGACTCCTACAATGAGCAGTTCTTC. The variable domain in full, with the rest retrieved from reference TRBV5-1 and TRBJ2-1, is KAGVTQTPRYLIKTRGQQVTLSCSPISGHRSVSWYQQTPGQGLQFLFEYFSETQRNKGNFPGRFSGRQFSNSRSEMNVSTLELGDSALYLCASVQGDSYNEQFFGPGTRLTVL.

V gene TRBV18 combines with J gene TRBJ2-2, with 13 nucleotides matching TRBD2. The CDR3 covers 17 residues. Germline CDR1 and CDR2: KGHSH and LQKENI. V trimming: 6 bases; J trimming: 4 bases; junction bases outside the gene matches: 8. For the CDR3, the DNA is TGTGCCAGCTCCCCCACTAGCGGGGGGGCTATCACCGGGGAGCTGTTTTTT. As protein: CASSPTSGGAITGELFF.

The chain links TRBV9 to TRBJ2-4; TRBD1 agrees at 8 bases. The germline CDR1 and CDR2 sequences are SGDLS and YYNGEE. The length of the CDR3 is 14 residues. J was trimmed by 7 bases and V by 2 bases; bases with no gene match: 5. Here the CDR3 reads CASSVTGTGNIQYF. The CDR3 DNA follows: TGTGCCAGCAGCGTCACCGGGACAGGCAACATTCAGTACTTC.

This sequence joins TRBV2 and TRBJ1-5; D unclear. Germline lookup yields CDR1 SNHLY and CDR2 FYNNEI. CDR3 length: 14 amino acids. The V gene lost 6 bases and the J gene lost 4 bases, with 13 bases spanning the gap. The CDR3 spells CASSPIGRNQPQHF. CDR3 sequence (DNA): TGTGCCAGCAGCCCGATAGGGCGAAATCAGCCCCAGCATTTT.

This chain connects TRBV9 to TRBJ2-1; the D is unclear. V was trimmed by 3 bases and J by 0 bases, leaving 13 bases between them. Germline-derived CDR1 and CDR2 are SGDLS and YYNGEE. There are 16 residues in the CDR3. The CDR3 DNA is TGTGCCAGCAGCGCGTTGACGCTAAGCTCCTACAATGAGCAGTTCTTC. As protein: CASSALTLSSYNEQFF.

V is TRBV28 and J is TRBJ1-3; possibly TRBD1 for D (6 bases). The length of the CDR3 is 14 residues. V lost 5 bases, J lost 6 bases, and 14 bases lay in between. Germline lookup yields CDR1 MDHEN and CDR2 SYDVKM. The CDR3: CASSPTGFSNTIYF. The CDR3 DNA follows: TGTGCCAGCAGTCCTACAGGGTTCTCAAACACCATATATTTT.

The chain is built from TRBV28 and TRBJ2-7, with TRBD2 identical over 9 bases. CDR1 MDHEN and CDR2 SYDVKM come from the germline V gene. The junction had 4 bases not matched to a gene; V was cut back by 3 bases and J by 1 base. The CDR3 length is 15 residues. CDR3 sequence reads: CASSLIAGASYEQYF. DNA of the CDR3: TGTGCCAGCAGTTTGATAGCGGGGGCTTCCTACGAGCAGTACTTC.

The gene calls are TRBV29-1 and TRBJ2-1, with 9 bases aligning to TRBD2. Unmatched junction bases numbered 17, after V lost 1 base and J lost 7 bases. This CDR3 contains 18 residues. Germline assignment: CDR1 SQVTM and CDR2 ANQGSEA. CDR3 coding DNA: TGCAGCGTTGAAGCCCAAGTAAAAGCGGGAGGAATGGGTAATGAGCAGTTCTTC. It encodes CSVEAQVKAGGMGNEQFF.

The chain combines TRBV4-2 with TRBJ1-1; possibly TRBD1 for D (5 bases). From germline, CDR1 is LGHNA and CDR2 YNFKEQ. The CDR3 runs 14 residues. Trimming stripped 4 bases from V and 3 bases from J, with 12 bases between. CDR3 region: CASSPGTGYTEAFF. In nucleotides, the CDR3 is TGTGCCAGCAGCCCTGGCACAGGATACACTGAAGCTTTCTTT.

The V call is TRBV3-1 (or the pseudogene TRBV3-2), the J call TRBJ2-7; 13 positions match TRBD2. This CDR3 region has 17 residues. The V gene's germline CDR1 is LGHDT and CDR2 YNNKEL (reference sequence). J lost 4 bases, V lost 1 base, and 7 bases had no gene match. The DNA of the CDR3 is TGTGCCAGCAGCCAAGGGACTAGCGGGAGCTACGGGTACGAGCAGTACTTC. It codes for CASSQGTSGSYGYEQYF.

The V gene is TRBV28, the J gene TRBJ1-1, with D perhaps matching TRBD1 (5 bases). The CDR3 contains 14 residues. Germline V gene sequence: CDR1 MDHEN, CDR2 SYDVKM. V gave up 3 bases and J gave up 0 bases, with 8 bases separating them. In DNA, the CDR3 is TGTGCCAGCAGTTTGACAGCGCTGAACACTGAAGCTTTCTTT. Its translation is CASSLTALNTEAFF.

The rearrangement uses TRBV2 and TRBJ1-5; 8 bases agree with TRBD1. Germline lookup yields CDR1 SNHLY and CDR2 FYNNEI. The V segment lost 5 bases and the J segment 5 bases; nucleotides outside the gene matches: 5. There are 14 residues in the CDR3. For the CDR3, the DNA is TGTGCCAGCAGTACAGGGGGACCCGATCAGCCCCAGCATTTT. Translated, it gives CASSTGGPDQPQHF.

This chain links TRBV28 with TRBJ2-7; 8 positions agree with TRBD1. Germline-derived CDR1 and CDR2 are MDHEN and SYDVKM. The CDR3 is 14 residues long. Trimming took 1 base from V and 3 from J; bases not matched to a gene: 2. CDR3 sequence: CASSLSGGNYEQYV. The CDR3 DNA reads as TGTGCCAGCAGTTTATCAGGGGGCAACTACGAGCAGTACGTC.

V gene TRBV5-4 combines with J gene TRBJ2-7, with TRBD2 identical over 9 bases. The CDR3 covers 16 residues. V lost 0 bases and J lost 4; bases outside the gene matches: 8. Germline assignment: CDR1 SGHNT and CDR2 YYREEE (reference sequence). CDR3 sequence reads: CASSLAGTSSSYEQYF. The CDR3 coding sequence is TGTGCCAGCAGCTTGGCCGGGACTAGCAGCTCGTACGAGCAGTACTTC.